This is a list of T cell receptor beta chains from one sample in a study of CD8 T cells in Susac syndrome. TCRdb redid the calling of the immunoSEQ multiplex PCR reads with MiXCR, one entry per CDR3 protein. The data hold a few hundred thousand distinct CDR3 sequences, with around 85% observed a single time. The sequenced sample consisted of CD8+ T cells from PBMCs. The source of these receptors is a human donor with multiple sclerosis. Each CDR3 is given with its conserved first and last residue. Fields, in order: J gene, clone size, D gene, CDR3 length, V gene, CDR3 DNA, CDR3 protein. The D gene is left open where the match is weak. Clone size, where shown, is once, few, many, or a class for clones that have expanded.

j_gene: TRBJ2-7; abundance: .; d_gene: .; len: 13; v_gene: TRBV29-1; CDR3nt: TGCAGCGTTGAAGATCCCAGATTTTACGAGCAGTACTTC; CDR3aa: CSVEDPRFYEQYF
j_gene: TRBJ1-1; abundance: .; d_gene: .; len: 16; v_gene: TRBV7-6; CDR3nt: TGTGCCAGCAGCTTAGATTCAGCGGGATTGAGCACTGAAGCTTTCTTT; CDR3aa: CASSLDSAGLSTEAFF
j_gene: TRBJ2-2; abundance: once; d_gene: TRBD2; len: 13; v_gene: TRBV29-1; CDR3nt: TGCAGCGTAATAGCGGGGAACACCGGGGAGCTGTTTTTT; CDR3aa: CSVIAGNTGELFF
j_gene: TRBJ2-7; abundance: .; d_gene: TRBD2; len: 14; v_gene: TRBV3-1; CDR3nt: TGTGCCAGCAGCCAATGGACTAGCGCCTACGAGCAGTACTTC; CDR3aa: CASSQWTSAYEQYF
j_gene: TRBJ1-1; abundance: .; d_gene: .; len: 12; v_gene: TRBV27; CDR3nt: TGTGCCAGCGGACTTGTGAACACTGAAGCTTTCTTT; CDR3aa: CASGLVNTEAFF
j_gene: TRBJ2-1; abundance: .; d_gene: .; len: 15; v_gene: TRBV11-2; CDR3nt: TGTGCCAGCAGCTTAGATCCTCCCCTCCACAATGAGCAGTTCTTC; CDR3aa: CASSLDPPLHNEQFF
j_gene: TRBJ2-4; abundance: .; d_gene: TRBD1; len: 14; v_gene: TRBV6-7; CDR3nt: TGTGCCAGCAGCAACCGGGACAGGGATGACATTCAGTACTTC; CDR3aa: CASSNRDRDDIQYF
j_gene: TRBJ2-3; abundance: .; d_gene: TRBD2; len: 15; v_gene: TRBV29-1; CDR3nt: TGCAGCGTTGATCGTACTAGCGGGAGAACAGATACGCAGTATTTT; CDR3aa: CSVDRTSGRTDTQYF
j_gene: TRBJ1-2; abundance: .; d_gene: .; len: 13; v_gene: TRBV12-3/TRBV12-4; CDR3nt: TGTGCCAGCAGTTTTGCGGCCTCCTATGGCTACACCTTC; CDR3aa: CASSFAASYGYTF
j_gene: TRBJ2-7; abundance: .; d_gene: .; len: 15; v_gene: TRBV5-1; CDR3nt: TGCGCCAGCAGTCCGGACAGCCTCTACTCCTACGAGCAGTACTTC; CDR3aa: CASSPDSLYSYEQYF
j_gene: TRBJ2-1; abundance: .; d_gene: .; len: 16; v_gene: TRBV20-1; CDR3nt: TGCAGTGCTAGCTCTTATTGGGGACACTTCTACAATGAGCAGTTCTTC; CDR3aa: CSASSYWGHFYNEQFF
j_gene: TRBJ2-7; abundance: .; d_gene: .; len: 13; v_gene: TRBV9; CDR3nt: TGTGCCAGCAGCGAGTCTCATTCCTACGAGCAGTACTTC; CDR3aa: CASSESHSYEQYF
j_gene: TRBJ2-3; abundance: .; d_gene: .; len: 15; v_gene: TRBV15; CDR3nt: TGTGCCACCAGCGCTCGGGCCACGGGGGCAGATACGCAGTATTTT; CDR3aa: CATSARATGADTQYF
j_gene: TRBJ1-1; abundance: .; d_gene: .; len: 16; v_gene: TRBV4-3; CDR3nt: TGCGCCAGCAGCACTACCGATTGGGTCCGAGACACTGAAGCTTTCTTT; CDR3aa: CASSTTDWVRDTEAFF
j_gene: TRBJ2-5; abundance: .; d_gene: .; len: 14; v_gene: TRBV20-1; CDR3nt: TGCAGTGCTAGAGATATGCAGGGAAGGGAGACCCAGTACTTC; CDR3aa: CSARDMQGRETQYF
j_gene: TRBJ2-1; abundance: .; d_gene: .; len: 12; v_gene: TRBV11-2; CDR3nt: TGTGCCAGCAGCTCTCGGGGTAATGAGCAGTTCTTC; CDR3aa: CASSSRGNEQFF
j_gene: TRBJ2-1; abundance: .; d_gene: TRBD1; len: 16; v_gene: TRBV20-1; CDR3nt: TGCAGTGCTAGACCCCTCGGGACAGACCCCTACAATGAGCAGTTCTTC; CDR3aa: CSARPLGTDPYNEQFF
j_gene: TRBJ2-6; abundance: .; d_gene: .; len: 18; v_gene: TRBV3-1; CDR3nt: TGTGCCAGCAGCCTCACCCGCAGGGAAGGGGCTGGGGCCAACGTCCTGACTTTC; CDR3aa: CASSLTRREGAGANVLTF
j_gene: TRBJ1-6; abundance: .; d_gene: .; len: 15; v_gene: TRBV11-2; CDR3nt: TGTGCCAGCAGCTTAGGAGGGGGAAATAATTCACCCCTCCACTTT; CDR3aa: CASSLGGGNNSPLHF
j_gene: TRBJ1-1; abundance: .; d_gene: .; len: 17; v_gene: TRBV12-3/TRBV12-4; CDR3nt: TGTGCCAGCAACCCGGGACTCTCTAGGCCCATGAACACTGAAGCTTTCTTT; CDR3aa: CASNPGLSRPMNTEAFF
j_gene: TRBJ2-7; abundance: .; d_gene: .; len: 11; v_gene: TRBV30; CDR3nt: TGTGCCGCTAGCGAGTTCTACGAGCAGTACTTC; CDR3aa: CAASEFYEQYF
j_gene: TRBJ2-1; abundance: .; d_gene: .; len: 16; v_gene: TRBV7-2; CDR3nt: TGTGCCAGCAGCTTACCTCGGACTCCTTCCTACAATGGGCAGTTCTTC; CDR3aa: CASSLPRTPSYNGQFF
j_gene: TRBJ1-2; abundance: .; d_gene: .; len: 13; v_gene: TRBV24-1; CDR3nt: TGTGCCACCAGTGATTTTTGGGCGAGAGTCTACACCTTC; CDR3aa: CATSDFWARVYTF
j_gene: TRBJ2-1; abundance: .; d_gene: TRBD2; len: 16; v_gene: TRBV15; CDR3nt: TGTGCCACCAGCACAGGGACTAGCGGGATGTACAATGAGCAGTTCTTC; CDR3aa: CATSTGTSGMYNEQFF
j_gene: TRBJ2-1; abundance: .; d_gene: .; len: 15; v_gene: TRBV6-1; CDR3nt: TGTGCCAGCAGTAGGGTCTTATACACCCTCAATGAGCAGTTCTTC; CDR3aa: CASSRVLYTLNEQFF
j_gene: TRBJ2-7; abundance: .; d_gene: TRBD2; len: 14; v_gene: TRBV20-1; CDR3nt: TGCAGTGCTAGAGCGACTAGCGGGTACTACGAGCAGTACTTC; CDR3aa: CSARATSGYYEQYF
j_gene: TRBJ2-7; abundance: .; d_gene: .; len: 17; v_gene: TRBV7-9; CDR3nt: TGTGCCAGCAGCTTAGAGGGCAGCAGCCGGTCCTCCTACGAGCAGTACTTC; CDR3aa: CASSLEGSSRSSYEQYF
j_gene: TRBJ1-1; abundance: .; d_gene: .; len: 17; v_gene: TRBV12-5; CDR3nt: TGTGCTAGTGGTTTGGTACCGGAGAGGGCACGGCACACTGAAGCTTTCTTT; CDR3aa: CASGLVPERARHTEAFF
j_gene: TRBJ2-7; abundance: .; d_gene: .; len: 17; v_gene: TRBV29-1; CDR3nt: TGCAGCGTTGTCTTTGCCATGAGTGGGTACGCCTCCTACGAGCAGTACTTC; CDR3aa: CSVVFAMSGYASYEQYF
j_gene: TRBJ1-6; abundance: .; d_gene: .; len: 15; v_gene: TRBV27; CDR3nt: TGTGCCAGCACTATTGAGGGCTCCTATAATTCACCCCTCCACTTT; CDR3aa: CASTIEGSYNSPLHF
j_gene: TRBJ2-3; abundance: .; d_gene: .; len: 16; v_gene: TRBV21-1; CDR3nt: TGTGCCAGCACCTCGGAGGCAGGGGGCGCGTCAGATACGCAGTATTTT; CDR3aa: CASTSEAGGASDTQYF
j_gene: TRBJ1-1; abundance: .; d_gene: TRBD1; len: 15; v_gene: TRBV15; CDR3nt: TGTGCCACCAGCAGAGAGGGGACAGGGGGCACTGAAGCTTTCTTT; CDR3aa: CATSREGTGGTEAFF
j_gene: TRBJ2-1; abundance: .; d_gene: .; len: 14; v_gene: TRBV27; CDR3nt: TGTGCCAGCAGTTGGACAGATGCCTACAATGAGCAGTTCTTC; CDR3aa: CASSWTDAYNEQFF
j_gene: TRBJ2-7; abundance: .; d_gene: .; len: 14; v_gene: TRBV29-1; CDR3nt: TGCAGCGTTTGCGACTACCGGGAGTCCTACGAGCAGTACTTC; CDR3aa: CSVCDYRESYEQYF
j_gene: TRBJ2-5; abundance: .; d_gene: .; len: 12; v_gene: TRBV29-1; CDR3nt: TGCAGTGATAGCAGCAGCCAAGAGACCCAGTACTTC; CDR3aa: CSDSSSQETQYF
j_gene: TRBJ2-3; abundance: .; d_gene: .; len: 15; v_gene: TRBV6-6; CDR3nt: TGTGCCAGCAGTTCAGTAGCGGAGAGCACAGATACGCAGTATTTT; CDR3aa: CASSSVAESTDTQYF
j_gene: TRBJ2-5; abundance: .; d_gene: TRBD2; len: 17; v_gene: TRBV4-3; CDR3nt: TGCGCCAGCAGCCAACCCCACCTAGCGGACCCCCAAGAGACCCAGTACTTC; CDR3aa: CASSQPHLADPQETQYF
j_gene: TRBJ2-7; abundance: few; d_gene: TRBD2; len: 16; v_gene: TRBV7-9; CDR3nt: TGTGCCAGCAGCGCCTGGGTGGGGACTAGCGCCTACGAGCAGTACTTC; CDR3aa: CASSAWVGTSAYEQYF
j_gene: TRBJ2-1; abundance: .; d_gene: TRBD2; len: 22; v_gene: TRBV13; CDR3nt: TGTGCCAGCAGCTTACAGGAAACGGCTAGCGGGAGGTCCCGGTCGCCCTACAATGAGCAGTTCTTC; CDR3aa: CASSLQETASGRSRSPYNEQFF
j_gene: TRBJ1-2; abundance: few; d_gene: .; len: 13; v_gene: TRBV27; CDR3nt: TGTGCCTCCCAACCGAGAGCTAACTATGGCTACACCTTC; CDR3aa: CASQPRANYGYTF
j_gene: TRBJ1-1; abundance: .; d_gene: .; len: 15; v_gene: TRBV27; CDR3nt: TGTGCCAGCAGTTTATCGAAGCTAGGCTGGGGTGAAGCTTTCTTT; CDR3aa: CASSLSKLGWGEAFF
j_gene: TRBJ2-5; abundance: .; d_gene: TRBD2; len: 18; v_gene: TRBV12-5; CDR3nt: TGTGCTAGTGCCGCCCATGCCGTGGGAGGGACGAACATGGAGACCCAGTACTTC; CDR3aa: CASAAHAVGGTNMETQYF
j_gene: TRBJ2-3; abundance: .; d_gene: .; len: 16; v_gene: TRBV4-3; CDR3nt: TGCGCCAGCAGCCAAGATCGGCGCTTTGGCGCGGATACGCAGTATTTT; CDR3aa: CASSQDRRFGADTQYF
j_gene: TRBJ2-7; abundance: .; d_gene: TRBD1; len: 14; v_gene: TRBV10-1; CDR3nt: TGCGCCAGCAGCGAGGTAGGGGGCGAGTACGAGCAGTACTTC; CDR3aa: CASSEVGGEYEQYF
j_gene: TRBJ2-7; abundance: once; d_gene: .; len: 14; v_gene: TRBV30; CDR3nt: TGTGCCTGGACCCGGCCGGGAGAGGCCTACGAGCAGTACTTC; CDR3aa: CAWTRPGEAYEQYF
j_gene: TRBJ1-4; abundance: .; d_gene: .; len: 13; v_gene: TRBV12-3/TRBV12-4; CDR3nt: TGTGCCAGCAGTTTATGGGGGAATGAAAAACTGTTTTTT; CDR3aa: CASSLWGNEKLFF
j_gene: TRBJ2-7; abundance: .; d_gene: TRBD2; len: 14; v_gene: TRBV7-9; CDR3nt: TGTGCCAGCAGCACCCCGGGAGGGCCCTACGAGCAGTACTTC; CDR3aa: CASSTPGGPYEQYF
j_gene: TRBJ1-1; abundance: .; d_gene: .; len: 14; v_gene: TRBV5-6; CDR3nt: TGTGCCAGCAGCTCTGGGGTTTTCTCCACTGAAGCTTTCTTT; CDR3aa: CASSSGVFSTEAFF
j_gene: TRBJ2-1; abundance: .; d_gene: .; len: 14; v_gene: TRBV7-8; CDR3nt: TGTGCCAGCCGTAGACAGTACAGTGTCGATGAGCAGTTCTTC; CDR3aa: CASRRQYSVDEQFF
j_gene: TRBJ2-1; abundance: .; d_gene: .; len: 16; v_gene: TRBV4-3; CDR3nt: TGCGCCAGCAGCCAAGATACGGGACTCATATACAATGAGCAGTTCTTC; CDR3aa: CASSQDTGLIYNEQFF
j_gene: TRBJ1-2; abundance: .; d_gene: .; len: 14; v_gene: TRBV11-2; CDR3nt: TGTGCCAGCAGCCAATTGTCTTCTAACTATGGCTACACCTTC; CDR3aa: CASSQLSSNYGYTF
j_gene: TRBJ2-7; abundance: .; d_gene: .; len: 14; v_gene: TRBV6-5; CDR3nt: TGTGCCAGCAGTTACTCGATCGGGGGCTACGAGCAGTACTTC; CDR3aa: CASSYSIGGYEQYF
j_gene: TRBJ2-1; abundance: .; d_gene: .; len: 15; v_gene: TRBV7-8; CDR3nt: TGTGCCAGCAGCTTAGGGCTAGCGAGGTACAATGAGCAGTTCTTC; CDR3aa: CASSLGLARYNEQFF
j_gene: TRBJ1-1; abundance: .; d_gene: .; len: 12; v_gene: TRBV28; CDR3nt: TGTGCCAGCAGTTCTTATGTCACTGAAGCTTTCTTT; CDR3aa: CASSSYVTEAFF
j_gene: TRBJ2-5; abundance: once; d_gene: TRBD1; len: 15; v_gene: TRBV24-1; CDR3nt: TGTGCCACCAGCCCGGGACAGGACTCACAAGAGACCCAGTACTTC; CDR3aa: CATSPGQDSQETQYF
j_gene: TRBJ1-1; abundance: .; d_gene: .; len: 13; v_gene: TRBV7-9; CDR3nt: TGTGCCAGCAGCTCCCCGGTAGGAACTGAAGCTTTCTTT; CDR3aa: CASSSPVGTEAFF